The T cell receptor (beta chain) under discussion was sequenced for a study of blood T cell repertoires in COVID-19. Study overall: COVID-19 samples from acute and convalescent phases originated in the United States, Italy and Spain.

Germline assignment: CDR1 SGHTS and CDR2 YDEGEE. Trimming took 5 bases from V and 4 from J; bases not matched to a gene: 6. The CDR3 is 14 amino acids. Method: immunoSEQ multiplex PCR; TCRdb's copy keeps in-frame clones and lacks some. The table includes 250,000 or so clones, approximately 78% detected once. The receptor comes from a woman aged 18-29 years with acute or convalescent COVID-19. The rearrangement uses TRBV5-8 and TRBJ1-3, with 7 bases aligning to TRBD1. Sequenced: peripheral blood. The CDR3 DNA reads as TGTGCCAGCAGATCGACAGGGCTGGGAAACACCATATATTTT. It translates to CASRSTGLGNTIYF.